This record concerns one T cell receptor beta chain sequence. Second doses at about 4 or about 12 weeks were pooled. The data derive from a study of T cell responses to AZD1222 COVID-19 vaccine. The method was immunoSEQ multiplex PCR; TCRdb's version includes in-frame clones alone and lacks a portion of them. This table holds approximately 84,000 clones, 70% to 90% found once. The CDR3 runs to 13 residues. V lost 5 bases to trimming and J lost 4 bases, with 11 bases between them. The chain carries TRBV12-3 or TRBV12-4 and TRBJ1-1; D unclear. Specimen: peripheral blood, collected 28 days after the second AZD1222 dose. The sequence derives from an adult who received the AZD1222 COVID-19 vaccine. The chain's CDR3 is CASSAFESTEAFF. The CDR3 DNA is TGTGCCAGCAGTGCCTTTGAAAGCACTGAAGCTTTCTTT.